The 21 T cell receptor beta chains below were found in one sample sequenced in a study of shared clonotypes between healthy human individuals. The protocol was immunoSEQ multiplex PCR, while the TCRdb copy is restricted to in-frame clones and leaves out a portion. The table includes roughly 1,800,000 clones, about 95% detected once. The naive CD8 subset, CD45RO-negative cells positively selected for CCR7, excluded terminally differentiated effector memory CD45RA+ cells. Sequenced sample: naive CD8+ T cells sorted from blood. These receptors all come from a man younger than 30 in good health.

This clone was counted between two and nine times. Other DNA variants within this sample encode the same CDR3. V and J are TRBV5-6 and TRBJ2-7; D gene unclear. This CDR3 has 13 amino acids. From germline, CDR1 is SGHDT and CDR2 YYEEEE. V lost 1 base and J lost 0, with 5 bases in between. CDR3 loop: CASSLPSSYEQYF. Written as DNA, the CDR3 is TGTGCCAGCAGCTTGCCGAGCTCCTACGAGCAGTACTTC.

J is TRBJ1-4 and V is TRBV7-9; D perhaps matches TRBD1 (5 bases). Germline CDR1 is SEHNR and CDR2 is FQNEAQ (reference sequence). There are 16 residues in the CDR3. V gave up 3 bases and J gave up 3 bases, with 14 bases separating them. Written as DNA, the CDR3 is TGTGCCAGCAGCTTCCCCCAGGGCGCGGCTAATGAAAAACTGTTTTTT. Translating gives CASSFPQGAANEKLFF.

The chain uses TRBV19 and TRBJ2-3; perhaps TRBD1 as D (6 bases). V was trimmed by 1 base and J by 5 bases, leaving 13 bases between them. There are 15 residues in the CDR3. Germline V gene sequence: CDR1 LNHDA, CDR2 SQIVND (reference sequence). This CDR3 is CASSIGAGDVDTQYF. As DNA, the CDR3 is TGTGCCAGTAGTATAGGGGCAGGGGATGTAGATACGCAGTATTTT.

The chain carries TRBV10-2 and TRBJ2-7; perhaps TRBD1 as D (6 bases). V lost 6 bases, J lost 0 bases, and 12 bases lay in between. The CDR3 spans 14 residues. Looked up from germline, CDR1 is WSHSY and CDR2 is SAAADI. CDR3 nucleotide sequence: TGCGCCAGCAGGGTGGACAGCTTCTCCTACGAGCAGTACTTC. This sequence encodes CASRVDSFSYEQYF.

This rearrangement joins TRBV11-3 to TRBJ2-5; 9 positions agree with TRBD2. This CDR3 has 13 amino acids. Trimming took 4 bases from V and 4 from J; bases not matched to a gene: 1. Germline V gives CDR1 SGHNT, CDR2 YENEEA. In nucleotides, the CDR3 is TGTGCCAGCAGCTCGGGACTAGCAGAGACCCAGTACTTC. It is translated as CASSSGLAETQYF.

The chain recombines TRBV7-9 with TRBJ2-2, with 9 bases identical to TRBD1. The CDR3 has 15 amino acids. CDR1 and CDR2 from the germline V gene are SEHNR and FQNEAQ (reference sequence). V trimming: 5 bases; J trimming: 6 bases; junction bases outside the gene matches: 7. The CDR3 sequence: CASSPDRGIAGELFF. The CDR3, as DNA: TGTGCCAGCAGCCCTGACAGGGGGATCGCCGGGGAGCTGTTTTTT.

The genes are TRBV5-1 and TRBJ2-3; D gene unclear. CDR1 and CDR2 from the germline V gene are SGHRS and YFSETQ. Trimming cost V 0 bases and J 4 bases, with 18 bases left between them. The CDR3 covers 17 residues. The CDR3 coding sequence is TGCGCCAGCAGCTTGGAAGGCGCCCTGCTAGACGCAGATACGCAGTATTTT. Its translation is CASSLEGALLDADTQYF.

V and J are TRBV9 and TRBJ2-1; 13 bases match TRBD2. The V gene's germline CDR1 is SGDLS and CDR2 YYNGEE. The CDR3 runs to 17 residues. J was trimmed by 9 bases and V by 4 bases; bases with no gene match: 13. This CDR3 reads CASSLAGTSGMGGEQFF. CDR3 nucleotide sequence: TGTGCCAGCAGCCTCGCCGGGACTAGCGGGATGGGTGGTGAGCAGTTCTTC.

This chain links TRBV7-8 with TRBJ2-7; TRBD2 might be the D (6 bases). Germline loops: CDR1 SGHVS, CDR2 FQNEAQ. The V gene lost 1 base and the J gene lost 4 bases, with 14 bases spanning the gap. CDR3 length: 15 amino acids. CDR3 in amino acids: CASSLGVGGSYEQYF. The CDR3 DNA follows: TGTGCCAGCAGCTTAGGGGTCGGGGGTAGTTACGAGCAGTACTTC.

This rearrangement joins TRBV10-1 to TRBJ1-6; D unresolved. Germline-derived CDR1 and CDR2 are WNHNN and SYGVQD (reference sequence). Trimming removed 1 base from V and 7 bases from J, with 11 bases in between. This CDR3 spans 15 amino acids. CDR3 DNA sequence: TGCGCCAGCAGTGAGTTATATGGCAGGAATTCACCCCTCCACTTT. This encodes CASSELYGRNSPLHF.

This clone was picked up a small number of times. Distinct nucleotide sequences in the sample also encode this CDR3. CDR3 coding DNA: TGTGCCAGCAGTCTTACAGGGGCCGGCACTGAAGCTTTCTTT. This gives the protein CASSLTGAGTEAFF. The V gene is TRBV6-5, the J gene TRBJ1-1, with 7 bases identical to TRBD1. The CDR3 extends over 14 amino acids. The V segment lost 5 bases and the J segment 4 bases; nucleotides outside the gene matches: 7. Germline V lookup: CDR1 MNHEY, CDR2 SVGAGI.

The chain couples TRBV29-1 to TRBJ2-5; no firm D call. V lost 0 bases and J 4 bases, leaving 15 bases between the germline ends. This CDR3 has 15 amino acids. Germline V gene data show CDR1 as SQVTM and CDR2 as ANQGSEA. This CDR3 reads CSVEDPSQYPETQYF. DNA of the CDR3: TGCAGCGTTGAAGATCCTTCACAGTATCCAGAGACCCAGTACTTC.

The J gene is TRBJ2-7, the V gene TRBV7-6; D gene ambiguous. Germline assignment: CDR1 SGHVS and CDR2 FNYEAQ. The CDR3 runs to 15 residues. Between the trimmed V and J ends, which lost 1 base and 0 bases, there was a span of 10 bases. CDR3 coding DNA: TGTGCCAGCAGCTTAGAGGCGGCTAGCTCCTACGAGCAGTACTTC. It translates to CASSLEAASSYEQYF.

The chain carries TRBV18 and TRBJ2-5; TRBD2 aligns across 8 bases. Germline trimming cut 5 bases from V and 5 bases from J; bases unmatched to any gene: 10. CDR3 length: 15 amino acids. Germline V lookup: CDR1 KGHSH, CDR2 LQKENI. CDR3 nucleotide sequence: TGTGCCAGCTCAGCCACAGCGGGAGTCGAGGAGACCCAGTACTTC. Protein product: CASSATAGVEETQYF.

This rearrangement joins TRBV13 to TRBJ2-2; 11 bases are a match to TRBD2. Per germline, CDR1 PRHDT and CDR2 FYEKMQ (reference sequence). The CDR3 spans 16 residues. Germline trimming cut 4 bases from V and 4 bases from J; bases unmatched to any gene: 5. The CDR3 protein is CASSSGLAAFTGELFF. For the CDR3, the DNA is TGTGCCAGCAGCTCGGGACTAGCGGCTTTCACCGGGGAGCTGTTTTTT.

V gene TRBV5-1 combines with J gene TRBJ1-1; 8 positions agree with TRBD1. The CDR3 covers 13 residues. J lost 5 bases, V lost 4 bases, and 4 bases had no gene match. Germline V gene lookup returns CDR1 SGHRS and CDR2 YFSETQ. DNA of the CDR3: TGCGCCAGCAGCAGGACAGGGAGTACTGAAGCTTTCTTT. It is translated as CASSRTGSTEAFF.

J is TRBJ2-1 and V is TRBV4-3; TRBD2 might be the D (5 bases). Germline CDR1 reads LGHNA; CDR2 reads YSLEER. The CDR3 is 16 amino acids. V dropped 0 bases and J dropped 6 bases, with 15 bases sitting between them. The CDR3 region has the DNA TGCGCCAGCAGCCAAGATACGAGCGGAGATCCCAATGAGCAGTTCTTC. Its protein product is CASSQDTSGDPNEQFF.

CDR3 sequence: CASSLIRDSQYEQYF. The CDR3 nucleotides are TGTGCCAGCAGCTTAATAAGAGACAGCCAATACGAGCAGTACTTC. The rearrangement joins TRBV7-2 to TRBJ2-7; perhaps TRBD1 as D (5 bases). Trimming cost V 2 bases and J 4 bases, with 15 bases left between them. Germline CDR1 reads SGHTA; CDR2 reads FQGNSA. This CDR3 region has 15 residues. Together with reference TRBV7-2 and TRBJ2-7, the CDR3 gives the full variable domain: GAGVSQSPSNKVTEKGKDVELRCDPISGHTALYWYRQSLGQGLEFLIYFQGNSAPDKSGLPSDRFSAERTGGSVSTLTIQRTQQEDSAVYLCASSLIRDSQYEQYFGPGTRLTVT.

The rearrangement joins TRBV7-8 to TRBJ2-2; D tentatively fits TRBD1 or TRBD2 (5 bases each). Trimming removed 0 bases at V and 0 bases at J, with 11 bases between. CDR3 length: 17 residues. Germline loops: CDR1 SGHVS, CDR2 FQNEAQ. The CDR3 DNA reads as TGTGCCAGCAGCTTAGCCTTGGGACGGACGAACACCGGGGAGCTGTTTTTT. Its translation: CASSLALGRTNTGELFF.

The CDR3 DNA reads as TGTGCCATCCAAATCGCTTACGGCGATGAAAAACTGTTTTTT. Translating it yields CAIQIAYGDEKLFF. The chain joins TRBV2 to TRBJ1-4; D is undetermined. Per germline, CDR1 SNHLY and CDR2 FYNNEI. The CDR3 sequence is 14 residues long. Between the trimmed V and J ends, which lost 10 bases and 6 bases, there was a span of 18 bases.

The chain has TRBV4-1 and TRBJ1-3; TRBD1 agrees at 7 bases. Germline trimming cut 4 bases from V and 0 bases from J; bases unmatched to any gene: 9. The CDR3 covers 17 residues. Germline CDR1 and CDR2: MGHRA and YSYEKL. CDR3 in amino acids: CASSLQWDSDSGNTIYF. The CDR3 DNA follows: TGCGCCAGCAGCCTTCAGTGGGACAGCGACTCTGGAAACACCATATATTTT.